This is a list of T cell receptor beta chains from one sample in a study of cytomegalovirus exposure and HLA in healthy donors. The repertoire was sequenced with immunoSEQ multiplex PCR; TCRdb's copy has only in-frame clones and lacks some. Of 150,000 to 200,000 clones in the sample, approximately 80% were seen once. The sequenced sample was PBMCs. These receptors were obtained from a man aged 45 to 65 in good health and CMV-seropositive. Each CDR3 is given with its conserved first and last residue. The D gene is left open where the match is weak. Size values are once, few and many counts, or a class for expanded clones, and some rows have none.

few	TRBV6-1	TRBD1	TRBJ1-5	CASTGGQGNFQPQHF	TGTGCCAGCACTGGGGGACAGGGGAATTTTCAGCCCCAGCATTTT
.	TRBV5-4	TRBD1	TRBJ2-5	CASSSQDRDGTQYF	TGTGCCAGCAGCTCCCAGGACAGGGACGGGACCCAGTACTTC
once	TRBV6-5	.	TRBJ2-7	CASSYSGGHDYEQYF	TGTGCCAGCAGTTACTCGGGGGGTCATGACTACGAGCAGTACTTC
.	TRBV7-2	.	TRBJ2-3	CASSPSRTNTQYF	TGTGCCAGCAGCCCCTCGCGGACTAATACGCAGTATTTT
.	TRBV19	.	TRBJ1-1	CASSTPPPGHTEAFF	TGTGCCAGTAGTACCCCCCCGCCAGGCCACACTGAAGCTTTCTTT
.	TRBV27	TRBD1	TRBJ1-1	CASSRGQGSTEAFF	TGTGCCAGCAGTCGGGGACAGGGGAGCACTGAAGCTTTCTTT
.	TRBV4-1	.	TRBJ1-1	CASSQGGGRVTEAFF	TGCGCCAGCAGCCAAGGGGGAGGAAGGGTAACTGAAGCTTTCTTT
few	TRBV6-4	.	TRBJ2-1	CASSEDLGGGHNEQFF	TGTGCCAGCAGTGAAGATTTGGGGGGGGGCCACAATGAGCAGTTCTTC
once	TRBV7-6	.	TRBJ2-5	CASSPLAVQETQYF	TGTGCCAGCAGCCCCCTGGCGGTCCAAGAGACCCAGTACTTC
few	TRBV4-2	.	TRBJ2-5	CASSQDFRGGGAVETQYF	.
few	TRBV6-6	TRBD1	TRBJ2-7	CASSRTGTGIYEQYF	TGTGCCAGCAGTAGGACCGGGACAGGGATCTACGAGCAGTACTTC
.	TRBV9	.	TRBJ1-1	CASSVESMNTEAFF	TGTGCCAGCAGCGTAGAGAGTATGAACACTGAAGCTTTCTTT
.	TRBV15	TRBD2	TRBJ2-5	CATSRDPAGGQETQYF	TGTGCCACCAGCAGAGATCCAGCGGGGGGACAGGAGACCCAGTACTTC
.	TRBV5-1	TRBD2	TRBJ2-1	CASISGVSSYNEQFF	TGCGCCAGTATTAGCGGGGTAAGCTCCTACAATGAGCAGTTCTTC
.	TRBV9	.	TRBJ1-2	CARRQCRYTF	TGTGCCCGTCGACAGTGTCGCTACACCTTC
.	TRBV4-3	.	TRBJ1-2	CASSQDRGGFYGYTF	TGCGCCAGCAGCCAAGACCGAGGCGGATTCTATGGCTACACCTTC
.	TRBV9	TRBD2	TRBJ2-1	CASSVARGGRYNEQFF	TGTGCCAGCAGCGTAGCTCGGGGGGGGCGGTACAATGAGCAGTTCTTC
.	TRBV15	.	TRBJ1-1	CATSRDGRDTEAFF	TGTGCCACCAGCAGAGATGGCAGGGATACTGAAGCTTTCTTT
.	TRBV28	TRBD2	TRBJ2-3	CASGWGGDTQYF	TGTGCCAGCGGTTGGGGGGGAGATACGCAGTATTTT
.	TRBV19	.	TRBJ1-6	CASIERGSNSPLHF	TGTGCCTCAATAGAACGGGGATCCAATTCACCCCTCCACTTT
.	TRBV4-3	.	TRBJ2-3	CASSHEFSTDTQYF	TGCGCCAGCAGCCACGAGTTTAGCACAGATACGCAGTATTTT
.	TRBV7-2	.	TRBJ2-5	CASSYSPGNQETQYF	TGTGCCAGCAGCTACTCCCCAGGGAACCAAGAGACCCAGTACTTC
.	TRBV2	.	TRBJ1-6	CASSKSTSSYNSPLHF	TGTGCCAGCAGTAAAAGCACGAGCTCCTATAATTCACCCCTCCACTTT
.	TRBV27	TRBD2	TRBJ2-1	CASSSRIAGGPHNEQFF	TGTGCCAGCAGTTCTCGGATAGCGGGGGGGCCCCACAATGAGCAGTTCTTC